This TCR beta chain comes out of a study of T cell responses to AZD1222 COVID-19 vaccine. Study results and limitations: The donor cohort was predominantly white British with a female majority, and clonal diversity may have been underestimated. Unmutated regions of variants are reportedly targeted by nearly half of spike-specific TCRs. Only 6 or 7 people who got AZD1222 tested seropositive at baseline.

Trimming removed 0 bases at V and 5 bases at J, with 9 bases between. This CDR3 contains 13 residues. Germline lookup yields CDR1 SGHRS and CDR2 YFSETQ. A note on this clone: The antigen remains undetermined.

Profiled with immunoSEQ multiplex PCR; TCRdb holds only in-frame clones, not every one. The top ten hold roughly 6% of the sample, which has 150,000 to 200,000 clones, 75% to 90% seen once. This specimen was peripheral blood, taken on day 0 of AZD1222 vaccination. V and J are TRBV5-1 and TRBJ2-7, with D unresolved. The TCR comes from an adult in good health. This CDR3 reads CASSLVGYHEQYF. CDR3 sequence (DNA): TGCGCCAGCAGCTTGGTGGGTTACCACGAGCAGTACTTC.